This TCR beta chain is drawn from a study of cytomegalovirus exposure and HLA in healthy donors. At the level of the study: Clustering assigned 81% of the approximately 400 genotyped donors to the Caucasian-associated ancestry cluster.

This clone occurred many times. Its target is unknown. Study-level points and caveats: The study flagged approximately 180 TCR beta chains as cytomegalovirus-associated. HLA allele associations emerged for roughly 16,000 TCR beta sequences in a later analysis, at 0.05 false discovery rate.

V was pared by 6 bases and J by 3 bases, with 11 bases between. This CDR3 contains 13 residues. The germline V gene encodes CDR1 MNHEY and CDR2 SVGAGI. The PCR had 60 Vbeta and 13 Jbeta primers. The table came from immunoSEQ multiplex PCR; TCRdb's copy has only in-frame clones and leaves some out. This table has about 140,000 clones, more than 60% appearing once. The rearrangement uses TRBV6-5 and TRBJ1-1, with a weak D call TRBD1 (5 bases). Sequences were obtained from PBMCs. The receptor's source is a man aged 40-50 years in good health and CMV-seronegative. The CDR3 region has the DNA TGTGCCAGCAGAAACGACAGATACACTGAAGCTTTCTTT. It yields the protein CASRNDRYTEAFF.